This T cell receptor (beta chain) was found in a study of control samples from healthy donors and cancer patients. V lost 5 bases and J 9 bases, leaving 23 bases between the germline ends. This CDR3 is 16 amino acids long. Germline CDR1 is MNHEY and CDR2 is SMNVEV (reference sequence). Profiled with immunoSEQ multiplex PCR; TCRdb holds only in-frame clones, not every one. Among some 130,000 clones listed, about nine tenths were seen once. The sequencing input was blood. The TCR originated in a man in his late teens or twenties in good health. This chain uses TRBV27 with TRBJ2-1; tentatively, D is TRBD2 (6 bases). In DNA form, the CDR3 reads TGTGCCAGCAGTCCAACCGGCGGGGCCCTCTATTTTGAGCAGTTCTTC. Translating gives CASSPTGGALYFEQFF.